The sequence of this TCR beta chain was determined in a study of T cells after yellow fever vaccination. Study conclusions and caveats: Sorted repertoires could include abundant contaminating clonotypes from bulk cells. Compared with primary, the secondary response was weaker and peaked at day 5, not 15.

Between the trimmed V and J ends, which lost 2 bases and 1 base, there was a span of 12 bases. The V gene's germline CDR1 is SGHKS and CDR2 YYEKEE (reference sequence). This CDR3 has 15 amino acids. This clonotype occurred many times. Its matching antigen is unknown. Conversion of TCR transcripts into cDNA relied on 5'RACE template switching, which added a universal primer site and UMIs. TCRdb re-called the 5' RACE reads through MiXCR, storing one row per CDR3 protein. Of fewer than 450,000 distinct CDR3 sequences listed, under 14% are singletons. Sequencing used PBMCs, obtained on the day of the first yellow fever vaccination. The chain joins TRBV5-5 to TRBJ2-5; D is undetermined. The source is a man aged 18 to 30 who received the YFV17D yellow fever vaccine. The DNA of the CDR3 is TGTGCCAGCAGCTTCGAGCACCCGTCCCAAGAGACCCAGTACTTC. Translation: CASSFEHPSQETQYF.